Given below is one TCR beta chain in context. Antigen: not known. One end of the junction does not line up with germline, which may come from a read error. TCRdb reprocessed the RT-PCR reads via MiXCR and lists one record per CDR3 protein. The table records around 530,000 distinct CDR3 sequences, approximately 12% of them present only once. This specimen comes from a study of response to subunit inactivated influenza vaccine. Whole-study results and caveats: Authors suggested few new T cells are recruited by each seasonal influenza vaccination.

In germline, CDR1 is LGHDT, CDR2 YNNKEL (reference sequence). The length of the CDR3 is 13 residues. The sample in question was PBMCs from blood, obtained on the day of vaccination. The chain combines TRBV3-1 with TRBJ2-4, with 7 positions matching TRBD2. The receptor was isolated from a man aged 50 to 59 who received an inactivated influenza vaccine. Written as DNA, the CDR3 is TGTGCCAGCAGCCTACGTGGGACTAATATCCCCTGCTTC. It is translated as CASSLRGTNIPCF.